These T cell receptor beta chains were read from a single sample in a study of OX40 agonist ivuxolimab in advanced cancers. TCRdb keeps only in-frame clones here, not all; method: immunoSEQ multiplex PCR. The sample contains around 63,000 clones, 70% to 90% of which appear only once. This sample comprised CD4+ or CD8+ T cells sorted from blood, obtained in a trial of the OX40 agonist ivuxolimab. All receptors come from an adult with an advanced solid tumor such as melanoma, head and neck, liver or kidney cancer. Both conserved end residues are part of each CDR3. A D gene is named only where the DNA matches it firmly. The size entry is marked missing in some rows and otherwise reads once, few, many or a size class.

>NA|TRBJ2-3|TRBV7-9|TRBD2
CASSRLAGRTDTQYF
TGTGCCAGCAGCAGACTAGCTGGGAGAACAGATACGCAGTATTTT
>NA|TRBJ2-7|TRBV4-2|TRBD1
CASSQAAGTGGREQYF
TGTGCCAGCAGCCAAGCCGCCGGGACAGGGGGCCGCGAGCAGTACTTC
>NA|TRBJ1-1|TRBV7-2|NA
CASSLSVNTEAFF
TGTGCCAGCAGCTTATCGGTGAACACTGAAGCTTTCTTT
>NA|TRBJ1-4|TRBV5-6|TRBD1
CASSGTGSTNEKLFF
TGTGCCAGCAGCGGGACAGGTTCAACTAATGAAAAACTGTTTTTT
>NA|TRBJ2-1|TRBV11-2|TRBD2
CASSLWGTNNEQFF
TGTGCCAGCAGCTTATGGGGGACTAACAATGAGCAGTTCTTC
>NA|TRBJ2-3|TRBV4-2|TRBD2
CASSQTSGSSDTQYF
TGTGCCAGCAGCCAAACTAGCGGGAGCTCAGATACGCAGTATTTT
>NA|TRBJ2-6|TRBV4-1|NA
CASKEGSTSGANVLTF
TGCGCCAGCAAAGAGGGAAGTACTTCGGGGGCCAACGTCCTGACTTTC
>NA|TRBJ2-5|TRBV7-7|NA
CASSERDGKTQYF
TGTGCCAGCAGTGAAAGGGACGGAAAGACCCAGTACTTC
>NA|TRBJ1-6|TRBV19|TRBD1
CASRGQAYNSPLHF
TGTGCCAGTAGGGGACAGGCCTATAATTCACCCCTCCACTTT
>once|TRBJ1-1|TRBV7-2|NA
CASSPRGVFTEAFF
TGTGCCAGCAGCCCCCGAGGAGTGTTCACTGAAGCTTTCTTT
>NA|TRBJ1-1|TRBV23-1|TRBD1
CASSQGDSTNRGNTEAFF
TGCGCCAGCAGTCAGGGGGACAGCACTAACCGGGGGAACACTGAAGCTTTCTTT
>NA|TRBJ2-7|TRBV18|NA
CASSPVSGRTSSYEQYF
TGTGCCAGCTCACCAGTATCCGGCAGGACCAGCTCCTACGAGCAGTACTTC
>NA|TRBJ1-1|TRBV5-6|NA
CASRDLMNTEAFF
TGTGCCAGCAGGGACCTTATGAACACTGAAGCTTTCTTT
>once|TRBJ2-3|TRBV13|TRBD2
CASSNLGGRMSTDTQYF
TGTGCCAGCAGCAACCTCGGCGGGAGGATGAGCACAGATACGCAGTATTTT
>NA|TRBJ2-3|TRBV27|NA
CASSLSGWTSTDTQYF
TGTGCCAGCAGTTTATCCGGATGGACTAGCACAGATACGCAGTATTTT
>NA|TRBJ1-1|TRBV5-1|NA
CASSGWVGNTEAFF
TGCGCCAGCAGCGGATGGGTTGGCAACACTGAAGCTTTCTTT
>NA|TRBJ1-2|TRBV10-2|NA
CASSEFSAWGYTF
TGCGCCAGCAGTGAATTTAGTGCTTGGGGCTACACCTTC
>NA|TRBJ2-5|TRBV12-5|TRBD2
CASVPYSGSGETQYF
TGTGCTAGTGTCCCGTATAGCGGGAGTGGAGAGACCCAGTACTTC
>few|TRBJ1-5|TRBV19|NA
CASTTYNQPQHF
TGTGCCAGTACCACTTACAATCAGCCCCAGCATTTT
>NA|TRBJ2-2|TRBV28|NA
CASSRGTLNTGELFF
TGTGCCAGCAGCCGCGGGACACTTAACACCGGGGAGCTGTTTTTT
>NA|TRBJ2-7|TRBV6-1|TRBD1
CASRDSSYEQYF
TGTGCCAGCCGGGACAGCTCCTACGAGCAGTACTTC
>NA|TRBJ1-4|TRBV6-1|NA
CASSEEASGEKLFF
TGTGCCAGCAGTGAAGAAGCATCAGGGGAAAAACTGTTTTTT
>NA|TRBJ2-7|TRBV19|TRBD2
CASSFTSGSFSYEQYF
TGTGCCAGTAGCTTCACTAGCGGGAGCTTCTCCTACGAGCAGTACTTC
>once|TRBJ2-2|TRBV6-1|NA
CASSEIRNTGELFF
TGTGCCAGCAGTGAGATACGGAACACCGGGGAGCTGTTTTTT
>NA|TRBJ2-3|TRBV5-1|NA
CASSLNPITDTQYF
TGCGCCAGCAGCTTGAACCCTATAACAGATACGCAGTATTTT
>once|TRBJ2-7|TRBV19|TRBD2
CASSPRSGVYEQYF
TGTGCCAGTAGTCCCCGCAGCGGGGTTTACGAGCAGTACTTC
>NA|TRBJ2-7|TRBV9|TRBD2
CASSVGLAGGVNYEQYF
TGTGCCAGCAGCGTAGGACTAGCGGGAGGTGTGAACTACGAGCAGTACTTC
>few|TRBJ2-7|TRBV2|NA
CASTLGRDYEQYF
TGTGCCAGCACCCTAGGACGGGACTACGAGCAGTACTTC
>NA|TRBJ1-6|TRBV2|NA
CASSDKGVNSPLHF
TGTGCCAGCAGTGACAAGGGAGTAAATTCACCCCTCCACTTT
>NA|TRBJ1-2|TRBV7-9|TRBD1
CASSHRDRPSYGYTF
TGTGCCAGCAGCCACCGGGACAGACCAAGCTATGGCTACACCTTC
>NA|TRBJ1-4|TRBV7-2|TRBD1
CASSPRDRGGEKLFF
TGTGCCAGCAGCCCCCGGGACAGGGGTGGTGAAAAACTGTTTTTT
>NA|TRBJ2-1|TRBV9|TRBD1
CASNRQGISYNEQFF
TGTGCCAGCAACAGACAGGGGATCTCCTACAATGAGCAGTTCTTC
>NA|TRBJ2-1|TRBV15|TRBD2
CATSRPGTSGRDEQFF
TGTGCCACCAGCAGGCCCGGGACTAGCGGGAGGGATGAGCAGTTCTTC
>once|TRBJ1-1|TRBV7-2|NA
CASSLSGAEAFF
TGTGCCAGCAGCTTATCGGGGGCGGAAGCTTTCTTT
>NA|TRBJ2-7|TRBV19|TRBD1
CASSIGQGLNEQYF
TGTGCCAGTAGTATCGGACAGGGTCTAAACGAGCAGTACTTC
>few|TRBJ2-1|TRBV4-1|NA
CASSQINLLVFDEQFF
TGCGCCAGCAGCCAAATCAACTTACTAGTTTTCGATGAGCAGTTCTTC
>NA|TRBJ2-2|TRBV25-1|TRBD1
CASSETPGQGANTGELFF
TGTGCCAGCAGTGAAACACCCGGACAGGGGGCGAACACCGGGGAGCTGTTTTTT
>NA|TRBJ2-3|TRBV11-2|TRBD1
CASSRPGTGVSDTQYF
TGTGCCAGCAGCCGACCAGGGACAGGGGTGTCAGATACGCAGTATTTT
>NA|TRBJ2-5|TRBV20-1|NA
CSVQNQETQYF
TGCAGTGTGCAAAACCAAGAGACCCAGTACTTC
>NA|TRBJ1-3|TRBV29-1|TRBD1
CSVVGTGSSDPGNTIYF
TGCAGCGTTGTGGGGACAGGGTCATCGGATCCAGGAAACACCATATATTTT
>NA|TRBJ2-5|TRBV7-9|TRBD2
CASSLGTSGRETQYF
TGTGCCAGCAGCTTAGGGACTAGCGGGAGAGAGACCCAGTACTTC
>NA|TRBJ1-1|TRBV28|NA
CASSFPQGTTVGTEAFF
TGTGCCAGCAGTTTCCCCCAGGGGACAACCGTTGGCACTGAAGCTTTCTTT
>NA|TRBJ1-3|TRBV10-2|NA
CASSEGSGSRGFSGNTIYF
TGCGCCAGCAGTGAGGGGTCGGGGTCCAGGGGATTCTCTGGAAACACCATATATTTT
>once|TRBJ2-7|TRBV4-1|NA
CASSQTQGGAGGNEQYF
TGCGCCAGCAGCCAAACACAGGGAGGAGCAGGTGGGAACGAGCAGTACTTC
>NA|TRBJ1-1|TRBV29-1|TRBD1
CSVGQGFTEAFF
TGCAGCGTCGGACAGGGGTTCACTGAAGCTTTCTTT
>few|TRBJ2-7|TRBV25-1|TRBD2
CACGGGYEQYF
TGTGCCTGTGGCGGGGGCTACGAGCAGTACTTC
>NA|TRBJ2-1|TRBV25-1|NA
CASSGNYNEQFF
TGTGCCAGCAGCGGTAACTACAATGAGCAGTTCTTC
>NA|TRBJ1-4|TRBV4-1|TRBD1
CASSQGSTGGREKLFF
TGCGCCAGCAGCCAAGGGTCGACAGGGGGTAGGGAAAAACTGTTTTTT
>few|TRBJ1-2|TRBV19|NA
CASSYRDGYTF
TGTGCCAGTAGTTACAGGGATGGCTACACCTTC
>NA|TRBJ1-4|TRBV5-1|NA
CASSYTHQVANEKLFF
TGCGCCAGCAGCTATACTCATCAGGTTGCTAATGAAAAACTGTTTTTT
>NA|TRBJ2-6|TRBV9|NA
CASSVSRGLGGANVLTF
TGTGCCAGCAGCGTTAGTCGGGGCTTAGGCGGGGCCAACGTCCTGACTTTC
>once|TRBJ1-5|TRBV15|NA
CATSRASRANQPQHF
TGTGCCACCAGCAGAGCTTCCAGGGCCAATCAGCCCCAGCATTTT
>NA|TRBJ2-7|TRBV2|NA
CASSEWGEYEQYF
TGTGCCAGCAGTGAATGGGGAGAATACGAGCAGTACTTC
>NA|TRBJ2-3|TRBV7-2|TRBD2
CASSSNSGREADTQYF
TGTGCCAGCAGCTCCAATAGCGGGAGAGAGGCAGATACGCAGTATTTT
>NA|TRBJ1-2|TRBV6-5|NA
CASSYGSLGYGYTF
TGTGCCAGCAGTTACGGGAGCCTTGGCTATGGCTACACCTTC
>once|TRBJ1-1|TRBV19|TRBD1
CASSIGQGVTEAFF
TGTGCCAGTAGTATAGGACAGGGTGTGACTGAAGCTTTCTTT
>NA|TRBJ2-3|TRBV7-3|NA
CASSLSRGSRGTDTQYF
TGTGCCAGCAGCTTATCCCGGGGTAGTCGGGGCACAGATACGCAGTATTTT